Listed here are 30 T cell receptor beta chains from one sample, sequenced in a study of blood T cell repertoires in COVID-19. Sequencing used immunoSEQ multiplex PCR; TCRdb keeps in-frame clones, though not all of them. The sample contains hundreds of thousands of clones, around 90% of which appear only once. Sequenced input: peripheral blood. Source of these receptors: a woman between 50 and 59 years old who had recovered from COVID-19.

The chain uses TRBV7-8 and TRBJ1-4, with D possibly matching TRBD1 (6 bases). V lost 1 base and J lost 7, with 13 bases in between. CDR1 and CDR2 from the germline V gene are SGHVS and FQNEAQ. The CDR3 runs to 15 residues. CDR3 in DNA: TGTGCCAGCAGCTTAGGCCCGCAGGGGAGTGAAAAACTGTTTTTT. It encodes CASSLGPQGSEKLFF.

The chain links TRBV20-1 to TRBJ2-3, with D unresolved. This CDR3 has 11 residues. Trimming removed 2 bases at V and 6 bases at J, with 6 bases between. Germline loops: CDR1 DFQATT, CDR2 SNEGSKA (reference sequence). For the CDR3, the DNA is TGCAGTGCTAGACCCGAGGATACGCAGTATTTT. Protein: CSARPEDTQYF.

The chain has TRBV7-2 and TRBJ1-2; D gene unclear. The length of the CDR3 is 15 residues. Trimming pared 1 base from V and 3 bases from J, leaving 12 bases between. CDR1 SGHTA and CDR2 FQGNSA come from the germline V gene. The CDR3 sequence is CASSLVISSDYGYTF. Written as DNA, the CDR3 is TGTGCCAGCAGCTTAGTAATATCTTCAGACTATGGCTACACCTTC. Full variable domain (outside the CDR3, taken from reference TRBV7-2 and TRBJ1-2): GAGVSQSPSNKVTEKGKDVELRCDPISGHTALYWYRQSLGQGLEFLIYFQGNSAPDKSGLPSDRFSAERTGGSVSTLTIQRTQQEDSAVYLCASSLVISSDYGYTFGSGTRLTVV.

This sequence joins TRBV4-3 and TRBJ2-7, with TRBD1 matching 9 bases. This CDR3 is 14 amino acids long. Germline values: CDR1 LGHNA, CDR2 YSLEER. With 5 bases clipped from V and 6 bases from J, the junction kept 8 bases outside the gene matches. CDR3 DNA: TGCGCCAGCAGCTACCGGACAGGGGATGGCGAGCAGTACTTC. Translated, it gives CASSYRTGDGEQYF.

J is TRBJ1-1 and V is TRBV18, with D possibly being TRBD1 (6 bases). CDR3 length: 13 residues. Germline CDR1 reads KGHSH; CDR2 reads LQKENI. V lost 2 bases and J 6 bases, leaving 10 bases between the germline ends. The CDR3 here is CASSPGTGSEAFF. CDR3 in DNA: TGTGCCAGCTCACCAGGAACAGGGTCTGAAGCTTTCTTT. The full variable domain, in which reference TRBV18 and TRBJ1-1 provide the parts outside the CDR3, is NAGVMQNPRHLVRRRGQEARLRCSPMKGHSHVYWYRQLPEEGLKFMVYLQKENIIDESGMPKERFSAEFPKEGPSILRIQQVVRGDSAAYFCASSPGTGSEAFFGQGTRLTVV.

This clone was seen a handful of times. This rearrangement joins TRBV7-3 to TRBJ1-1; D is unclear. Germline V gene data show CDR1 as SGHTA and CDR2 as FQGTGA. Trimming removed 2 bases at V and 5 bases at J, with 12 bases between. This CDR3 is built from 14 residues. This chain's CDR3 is CASSLLAGETEAFF. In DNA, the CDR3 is TGTGCCAGCAGCTTACTGGCAGGCGAGACTGAAGCTTTCTTT.

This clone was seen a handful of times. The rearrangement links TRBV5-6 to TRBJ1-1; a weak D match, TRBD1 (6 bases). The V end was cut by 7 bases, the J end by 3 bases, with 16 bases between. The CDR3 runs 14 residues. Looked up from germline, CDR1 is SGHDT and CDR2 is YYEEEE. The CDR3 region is CASGPGDGYTEAFF. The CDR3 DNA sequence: TGTGCCAGCGGGCCAGGGGATGGGTACACTGAAGCTTTCTTT.

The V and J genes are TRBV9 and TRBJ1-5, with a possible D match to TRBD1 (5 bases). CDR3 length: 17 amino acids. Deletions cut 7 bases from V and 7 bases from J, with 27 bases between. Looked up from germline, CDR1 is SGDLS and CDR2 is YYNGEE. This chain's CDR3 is CASPFTRQWGVHQPQHF. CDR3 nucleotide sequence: TGTGCCAGCCCCTTTACCAGGCAATGGGGGGTCCACCAGCCCCAGCATTTT.

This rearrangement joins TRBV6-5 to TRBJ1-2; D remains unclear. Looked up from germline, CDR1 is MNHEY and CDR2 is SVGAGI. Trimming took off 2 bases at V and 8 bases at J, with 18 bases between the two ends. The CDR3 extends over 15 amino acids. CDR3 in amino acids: CASSYGSVGSGGYTF. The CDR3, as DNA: TGTGCCAGCAGTTACGGGTCTGTCGGTTCGGGAGGCTACACCTTC.

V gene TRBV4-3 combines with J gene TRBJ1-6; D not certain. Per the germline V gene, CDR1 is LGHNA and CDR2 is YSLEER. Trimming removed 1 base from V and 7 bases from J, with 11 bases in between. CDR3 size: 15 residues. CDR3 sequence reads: CASSQVEGGNSPLHF. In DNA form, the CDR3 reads TGCGCCAGCAGCCAAGTCGAGGGTGGGAATTCACCCCTCCACTTT.

The DNA of the CDR3 is TGTGCCAGCAGTTACCGCGGACAGGGAAACACCATATATTTT. Protein: CASSYRGQGNTIYF. This chain joins TRBV6-5 and TRBJ1-3; tentatively, D is TRBD1 (6 bases). The V gene lost 2 bases and the J gene lost 4 bases, with 9 bases spanning the gap. Germline CDR1 reads MNHEY; CDR2 reads SVGAGI. The length of the CDR3 is 14 residues.

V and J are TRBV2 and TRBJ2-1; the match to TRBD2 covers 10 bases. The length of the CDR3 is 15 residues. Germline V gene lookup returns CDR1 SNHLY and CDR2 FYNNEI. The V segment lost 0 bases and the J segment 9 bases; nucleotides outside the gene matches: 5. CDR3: CASSEADRLAGEQFF. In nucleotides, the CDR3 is TGTGCCAGCAGTGAAGCGGACCGACTAGCGGGTGAGCAGTTCTTC.

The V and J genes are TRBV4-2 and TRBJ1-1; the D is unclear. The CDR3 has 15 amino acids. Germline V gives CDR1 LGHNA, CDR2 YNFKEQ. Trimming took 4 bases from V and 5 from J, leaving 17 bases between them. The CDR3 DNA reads TGTGCCAGCAGCCCTCCTGAGGGAGGGAGGACTGAAGCTTTCTTT. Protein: CASSPPEGGRTEAFF.

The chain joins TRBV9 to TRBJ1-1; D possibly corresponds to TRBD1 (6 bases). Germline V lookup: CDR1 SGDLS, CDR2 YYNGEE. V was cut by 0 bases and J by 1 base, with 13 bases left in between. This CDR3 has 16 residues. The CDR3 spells CASSVGPRGGNTEAFF. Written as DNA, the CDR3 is TGTGCCAGCAGCGTAGGTCCTAGGGGGGGGAACACTGAAGCTTTCTTT.

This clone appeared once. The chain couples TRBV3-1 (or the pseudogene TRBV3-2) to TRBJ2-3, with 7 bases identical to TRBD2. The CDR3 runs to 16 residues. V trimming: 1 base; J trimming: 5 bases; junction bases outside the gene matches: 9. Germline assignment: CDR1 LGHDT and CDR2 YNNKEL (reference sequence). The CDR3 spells CASSQVAGRRKDTQYF. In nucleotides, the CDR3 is TGTGCCAGCAGCCAAGTAGCGGGCCGGCGTAAAGATACGCAGTATTTT.

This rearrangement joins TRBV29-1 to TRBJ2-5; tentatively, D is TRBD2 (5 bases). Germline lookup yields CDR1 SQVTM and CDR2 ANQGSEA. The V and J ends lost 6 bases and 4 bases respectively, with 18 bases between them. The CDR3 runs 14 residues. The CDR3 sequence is CSVPEARRRETQYF. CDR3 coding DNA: TGCAGCGTGCCTGAGGCCCGGAGGCGAGAGACCCAGTACTTC.

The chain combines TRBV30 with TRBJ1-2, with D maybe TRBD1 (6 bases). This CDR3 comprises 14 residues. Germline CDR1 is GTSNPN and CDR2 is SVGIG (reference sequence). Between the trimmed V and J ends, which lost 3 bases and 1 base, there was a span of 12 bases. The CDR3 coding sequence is TGTGCCTGGAGGGGAACAGGGTTTAACTATGGCTACACCTTC. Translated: CAWRGTGFNYGYTF.

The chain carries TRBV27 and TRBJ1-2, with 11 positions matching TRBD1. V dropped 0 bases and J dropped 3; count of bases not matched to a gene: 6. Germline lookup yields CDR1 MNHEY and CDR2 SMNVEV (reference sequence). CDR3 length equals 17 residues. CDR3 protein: CASSLSLGQGADYGYTF. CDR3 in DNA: TGTGCCAGCAGTTTATCCCTTGGACAGGGGGCGGACTATGGCTACACCTTC.

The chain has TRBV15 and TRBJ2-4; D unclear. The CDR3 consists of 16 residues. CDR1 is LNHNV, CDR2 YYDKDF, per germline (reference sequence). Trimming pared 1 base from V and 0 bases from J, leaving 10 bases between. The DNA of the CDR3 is TGTGCCACCAGCAGAGTTAACAGCCTAGCCAAAAACATTCAGTACTTC. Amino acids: CATSRVNSLAKNIQYF. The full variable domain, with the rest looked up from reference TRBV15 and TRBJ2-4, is DAMVIQNPRYQVTQFGKPVTLSCSQTLNHNVMYWYQQKSSQAPKLLFHYYDKDFNNEADTPDNFQSRRPNTSFCFLDIRSPGLGDTAMYLCATSRVNSLAKNIQYFGAGTRLSVL.

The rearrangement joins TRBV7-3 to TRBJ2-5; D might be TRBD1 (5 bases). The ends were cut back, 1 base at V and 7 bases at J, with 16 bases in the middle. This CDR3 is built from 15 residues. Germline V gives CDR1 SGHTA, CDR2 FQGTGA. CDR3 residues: CASSLNGAGPGTQYF. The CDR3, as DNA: TGTGCCAGCAGCTTAAATGGGGCAGGGCCGGGGACCCAGTACTTC.

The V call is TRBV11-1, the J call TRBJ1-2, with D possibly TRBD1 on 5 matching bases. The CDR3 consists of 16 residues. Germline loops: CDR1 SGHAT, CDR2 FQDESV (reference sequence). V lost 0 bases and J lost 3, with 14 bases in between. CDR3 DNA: TGTGCCAGCAGCTTAGCGTTGCAGGGTTCGGACTATGGCTACACCTTC. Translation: CASSLALQGSDYGYTF.

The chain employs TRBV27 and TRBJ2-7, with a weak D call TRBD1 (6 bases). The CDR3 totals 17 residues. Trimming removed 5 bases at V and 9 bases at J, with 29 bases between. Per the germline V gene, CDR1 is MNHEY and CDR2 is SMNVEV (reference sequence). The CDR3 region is CASSPIFSFRDIIGQYF. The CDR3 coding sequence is TGTGCCAGCAGTCCCATATTCTCGTTCCGGGACATAATCGGGCAGTACTTC.

CDR3 coding DNA: TGTGCCAGCAGCTTAGTCGGAGGGGACACCGGGGAGCTGTTTTTT. This encodes CASSLVGGDTGELFF. The chain employs TRBV11-2 and TRBJ2-2, with D possibly TRBD2 on 6 matching bases. Trimming removed 1 base from V and 3 bases from J, with 9 bases in between. The CDR3 consists of 15 residues. Per the germline V gene, CDR1 is SGHAT and CDR2 is FQNNGV.

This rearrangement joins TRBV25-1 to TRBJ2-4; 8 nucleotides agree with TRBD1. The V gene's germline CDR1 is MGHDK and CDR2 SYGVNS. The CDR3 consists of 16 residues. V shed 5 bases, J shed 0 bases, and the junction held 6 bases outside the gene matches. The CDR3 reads CASSKIDRGAKNIQYF. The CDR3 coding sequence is TGTGCCAGCAGTAAAATCGACAGGGGAGCCAAAAACATTCAGTACTTC.

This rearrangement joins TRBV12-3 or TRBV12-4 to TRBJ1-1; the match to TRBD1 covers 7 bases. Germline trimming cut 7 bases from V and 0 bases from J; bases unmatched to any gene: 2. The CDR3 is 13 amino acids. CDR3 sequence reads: CASKGQLNTEAFF. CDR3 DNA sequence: TGTGCCAGCAAGGGACAGCTGAACACTGAAGCTTTCTTT.

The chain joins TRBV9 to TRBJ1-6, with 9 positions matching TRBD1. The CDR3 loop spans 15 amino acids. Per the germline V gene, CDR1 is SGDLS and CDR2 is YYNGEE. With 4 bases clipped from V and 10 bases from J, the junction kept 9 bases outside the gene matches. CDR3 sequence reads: CASSPPGTGRSPLHF. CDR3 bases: TGTGCCAGCAGCCCCCCCGGGACAGGGCGCTCACCCCTCCACTTT.

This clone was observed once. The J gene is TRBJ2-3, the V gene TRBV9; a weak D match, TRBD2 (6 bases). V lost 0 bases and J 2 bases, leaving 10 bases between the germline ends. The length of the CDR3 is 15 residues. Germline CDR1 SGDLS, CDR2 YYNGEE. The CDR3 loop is CASSVDVAVTDTQYF. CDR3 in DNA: TGTGCCAGCAGCGTAGATGTAGCGGTCACAGATACGCAGTATTTT.

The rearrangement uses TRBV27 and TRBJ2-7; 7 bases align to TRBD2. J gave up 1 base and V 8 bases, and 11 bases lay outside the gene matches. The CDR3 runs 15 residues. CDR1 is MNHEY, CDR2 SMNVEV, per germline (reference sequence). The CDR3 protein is CASRTRGGASYEQYF. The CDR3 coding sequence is TGTGCCAGCCGAACGAGGGGAGGGGCGTCCTACGAGCAGTACTTC.

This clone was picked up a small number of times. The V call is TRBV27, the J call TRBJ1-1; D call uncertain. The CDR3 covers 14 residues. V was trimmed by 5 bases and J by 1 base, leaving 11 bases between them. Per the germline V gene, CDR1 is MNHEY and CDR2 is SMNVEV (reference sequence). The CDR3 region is CASSPSNSNTEAFF. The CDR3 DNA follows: TGTGCCAGCAGTCCCTCCAACTCGAACACTGAAGCTTTCTTT.

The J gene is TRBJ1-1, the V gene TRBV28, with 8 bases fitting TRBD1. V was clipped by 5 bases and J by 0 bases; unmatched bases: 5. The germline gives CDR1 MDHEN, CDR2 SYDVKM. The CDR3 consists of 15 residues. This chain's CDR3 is CASSPPGQVNTEAFF. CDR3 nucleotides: TGTGCCAGCAGTCCTCCGGGACAGGTGAACACTGAAGCTTTCTTT.